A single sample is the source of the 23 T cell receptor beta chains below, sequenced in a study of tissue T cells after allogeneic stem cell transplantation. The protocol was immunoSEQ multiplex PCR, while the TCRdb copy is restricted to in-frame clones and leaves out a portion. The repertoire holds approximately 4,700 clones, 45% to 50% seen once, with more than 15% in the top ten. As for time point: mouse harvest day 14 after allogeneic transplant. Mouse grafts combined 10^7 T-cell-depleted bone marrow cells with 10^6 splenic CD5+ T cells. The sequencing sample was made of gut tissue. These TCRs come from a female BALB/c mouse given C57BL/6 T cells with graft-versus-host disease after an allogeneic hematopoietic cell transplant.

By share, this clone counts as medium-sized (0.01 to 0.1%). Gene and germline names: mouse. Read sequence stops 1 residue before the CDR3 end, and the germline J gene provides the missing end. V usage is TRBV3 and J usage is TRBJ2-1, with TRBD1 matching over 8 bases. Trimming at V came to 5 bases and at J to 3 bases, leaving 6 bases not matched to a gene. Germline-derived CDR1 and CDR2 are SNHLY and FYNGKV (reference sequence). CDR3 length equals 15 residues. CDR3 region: CASSPQGGGYAEQFF. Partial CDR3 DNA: TGTGCCAGCAGCCCACAGGGGGGTGGCTATGCTGAGCAGTTC.

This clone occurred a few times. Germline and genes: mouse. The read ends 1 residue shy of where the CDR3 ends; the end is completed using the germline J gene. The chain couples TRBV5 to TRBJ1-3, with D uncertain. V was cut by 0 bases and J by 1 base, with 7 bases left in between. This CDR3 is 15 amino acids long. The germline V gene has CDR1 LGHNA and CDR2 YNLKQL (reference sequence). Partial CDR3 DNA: TGTGCCAGCAGCCAAGATGCGGACTCTGGAAATACGCTCTAT. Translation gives CASSQDADSGNTLY. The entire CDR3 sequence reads CASSQDADSGNTLYF.

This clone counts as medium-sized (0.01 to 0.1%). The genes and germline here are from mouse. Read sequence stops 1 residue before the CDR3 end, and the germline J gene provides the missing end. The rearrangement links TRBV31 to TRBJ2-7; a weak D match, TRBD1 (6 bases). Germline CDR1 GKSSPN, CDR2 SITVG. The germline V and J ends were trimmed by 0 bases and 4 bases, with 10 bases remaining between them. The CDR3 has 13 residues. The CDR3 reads CAWSLDRLYEQYF. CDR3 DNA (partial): TGTGCCTGGAGTCTAGACAGGTTGTATGAACAGTAC. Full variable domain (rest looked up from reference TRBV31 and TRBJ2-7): AQTIHQWPVAEIKAVGSPLSLGCTIKGKSSPNLYWYWQATGGTLQQLFYSITVGQVESVVQLNLSASRPKDDQFILSTEKLLLSHSGFYLCAWSLDRLYEQYFGPGTRLTVL.

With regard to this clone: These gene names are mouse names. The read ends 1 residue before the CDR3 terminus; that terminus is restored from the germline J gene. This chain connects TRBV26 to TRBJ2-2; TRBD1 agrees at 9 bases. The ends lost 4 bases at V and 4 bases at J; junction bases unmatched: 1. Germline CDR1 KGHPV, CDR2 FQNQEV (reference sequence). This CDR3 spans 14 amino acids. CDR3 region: CASSPTGGTGQLYF. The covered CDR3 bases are TGTGCCAGCAGTCCGACAGGGGGCACCGGGCAGCTCTAC.

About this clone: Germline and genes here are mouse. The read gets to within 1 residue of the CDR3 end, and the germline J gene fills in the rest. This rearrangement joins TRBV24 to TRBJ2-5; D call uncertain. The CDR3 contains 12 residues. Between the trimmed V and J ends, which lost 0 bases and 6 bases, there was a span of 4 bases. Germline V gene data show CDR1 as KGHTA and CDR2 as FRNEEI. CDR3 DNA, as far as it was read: TGTGCCAGCAGTCTGTATGAGGACACCCAGTAC. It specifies CASSLYEDTQY. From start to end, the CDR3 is CASSLYEDTQYF.

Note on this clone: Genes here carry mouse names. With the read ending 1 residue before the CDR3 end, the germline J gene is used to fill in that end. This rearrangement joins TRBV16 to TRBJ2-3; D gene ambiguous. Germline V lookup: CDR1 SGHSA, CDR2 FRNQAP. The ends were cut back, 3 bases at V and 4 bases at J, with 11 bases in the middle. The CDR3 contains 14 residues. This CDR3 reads CASSFDTWTETLYF. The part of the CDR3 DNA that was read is TGTGCAAGCAGCTTCGACACATGGACAGAAACGCTGTAT.

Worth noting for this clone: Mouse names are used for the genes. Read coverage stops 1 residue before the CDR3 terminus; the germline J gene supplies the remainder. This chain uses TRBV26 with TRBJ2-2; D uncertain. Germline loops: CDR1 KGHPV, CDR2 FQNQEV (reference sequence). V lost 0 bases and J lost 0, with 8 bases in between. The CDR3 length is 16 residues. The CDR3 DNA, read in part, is TGTGCCAGCAGTCTGTCGAGGCTGACAAACACCGGGCAGCTCTAC. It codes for CASSLSRLTNTGQLY. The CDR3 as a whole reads CASSLSRLTNTGQLYF.

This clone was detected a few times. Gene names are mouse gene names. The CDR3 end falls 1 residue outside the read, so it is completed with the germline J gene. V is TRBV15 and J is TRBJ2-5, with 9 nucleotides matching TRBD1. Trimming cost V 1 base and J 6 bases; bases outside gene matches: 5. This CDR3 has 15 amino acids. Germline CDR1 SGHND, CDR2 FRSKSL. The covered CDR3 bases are TGTGCCAGCAGTTTAGATTACAGGGGGCAGGACACCCAGTAC. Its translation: CASSLDYRGQDTQY. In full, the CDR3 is CASSLDYRGQDTQYF.

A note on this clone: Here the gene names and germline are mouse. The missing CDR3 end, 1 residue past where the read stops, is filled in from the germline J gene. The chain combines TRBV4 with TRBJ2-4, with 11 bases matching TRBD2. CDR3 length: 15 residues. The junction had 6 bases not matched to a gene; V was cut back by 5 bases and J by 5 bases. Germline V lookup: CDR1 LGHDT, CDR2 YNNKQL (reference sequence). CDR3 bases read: TGTGCCAGCAGCCCTTGGACTGGGGGGCGAAACACCTTGTAC. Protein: CASSPWTGGRNTLY. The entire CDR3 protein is CASSPWTGGRNTLYF.

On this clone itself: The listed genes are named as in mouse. The covered CDR3 bases are TGTGCCAGCAGTCTGTGGAGGGACAGGACAGAAGTCTTC. As protein: CASSLWRDRTEVF. The whole CDR3 protein is CASSLWRDRTEVFF. The chain employs TRBV26 and TRBJ1-1, with 8 bases that match TRBD1. The read stops 1 residue short of the end of the CDR3; the missing end is completed from the germline J gene. The length of the CDR3 is 14 residues. Trimming took 1 base from V and 5 from J; bases not matched to a gene: 3. CDR1 and CDR2 (germline): KGHPV, FQNQEV (reference sequence).

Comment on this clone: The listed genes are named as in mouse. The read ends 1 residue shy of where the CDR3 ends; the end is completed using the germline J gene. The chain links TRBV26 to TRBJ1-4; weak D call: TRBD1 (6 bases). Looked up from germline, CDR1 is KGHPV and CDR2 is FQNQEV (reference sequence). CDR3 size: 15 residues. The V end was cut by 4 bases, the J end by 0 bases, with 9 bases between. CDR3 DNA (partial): TGTGCCAGCAGTCCTTACAGGGTTTCCAACGAAAGATTATTT. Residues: CASSPYRVSNERLF. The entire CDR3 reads CASSPYRVSNERLFF.

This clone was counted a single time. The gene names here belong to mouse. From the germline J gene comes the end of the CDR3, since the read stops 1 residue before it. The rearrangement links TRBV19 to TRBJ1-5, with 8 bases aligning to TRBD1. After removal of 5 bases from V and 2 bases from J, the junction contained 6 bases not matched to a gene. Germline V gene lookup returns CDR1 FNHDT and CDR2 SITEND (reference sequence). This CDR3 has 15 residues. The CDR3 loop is CASSPTGGDNQAPLF. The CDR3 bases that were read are TGTGCCAGCAGCCCCACAGGGGGGGACAACCAGGCTCCGCTT.

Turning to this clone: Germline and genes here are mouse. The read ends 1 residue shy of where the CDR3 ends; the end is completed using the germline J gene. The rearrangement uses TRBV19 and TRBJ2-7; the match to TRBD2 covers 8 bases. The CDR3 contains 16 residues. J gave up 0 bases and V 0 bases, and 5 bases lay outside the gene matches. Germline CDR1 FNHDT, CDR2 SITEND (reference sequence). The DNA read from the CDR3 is TGTGCCAGCAGTATAGTTCACTGGGGGAGCTCCTATGAACAGTAC. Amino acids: CASSIVHWGSSYEQY. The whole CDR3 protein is CASSIVHWGSSYEQYF.

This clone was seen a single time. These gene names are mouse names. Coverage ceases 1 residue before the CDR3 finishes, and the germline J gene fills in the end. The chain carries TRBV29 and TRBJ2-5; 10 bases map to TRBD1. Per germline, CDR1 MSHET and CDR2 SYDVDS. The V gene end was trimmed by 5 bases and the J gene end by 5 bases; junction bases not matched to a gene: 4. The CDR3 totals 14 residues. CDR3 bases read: TGTGCTAGCAGTCGACAGGGGGCAGGAGACACCCAGTAC. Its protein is CASSRQGAGDTQY. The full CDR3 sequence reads CASSRQGAGDTQYF.

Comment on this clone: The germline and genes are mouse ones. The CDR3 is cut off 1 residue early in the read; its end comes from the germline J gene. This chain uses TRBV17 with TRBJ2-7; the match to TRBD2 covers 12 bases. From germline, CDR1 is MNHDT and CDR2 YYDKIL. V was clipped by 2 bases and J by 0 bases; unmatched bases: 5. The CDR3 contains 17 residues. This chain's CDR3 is CASSRSKDWGGSYEQYF. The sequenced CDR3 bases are TGTGCTAGCAGTAGATCTAAGGACTGGGGGGGCTCCTATGAACAGTAC.

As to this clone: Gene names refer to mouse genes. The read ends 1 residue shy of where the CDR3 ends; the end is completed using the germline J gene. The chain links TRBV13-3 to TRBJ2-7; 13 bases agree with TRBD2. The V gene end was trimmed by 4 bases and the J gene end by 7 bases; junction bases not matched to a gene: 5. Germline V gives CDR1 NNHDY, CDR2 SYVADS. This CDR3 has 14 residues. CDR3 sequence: CASSLDWGGAEQYF. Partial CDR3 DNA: TGTGCCAGCAGTCTGGACTGGGGGGGCGCGGAACAGTAC.

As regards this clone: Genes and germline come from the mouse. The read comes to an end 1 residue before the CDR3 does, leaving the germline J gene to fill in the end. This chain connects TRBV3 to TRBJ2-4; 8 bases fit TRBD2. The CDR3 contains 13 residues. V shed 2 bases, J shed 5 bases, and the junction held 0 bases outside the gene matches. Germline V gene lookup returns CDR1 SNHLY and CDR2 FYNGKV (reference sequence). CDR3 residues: CASSLTGGNTLYF. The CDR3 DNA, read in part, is TGTGCCAGCAGCTTAACTGGGGGAAACACCTTGTAC. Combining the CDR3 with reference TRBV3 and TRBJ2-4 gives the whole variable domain GPKVLQIPSHQIIDMGQMVTLNCDPVSNHLYFYWYKQILGQQMEFLVNFYNGKVMEKSKLFKDQFSVERPDGSYFTLKIQPTALEDSAVYFCASSLTGGNTLYFGAGTRLSVL.

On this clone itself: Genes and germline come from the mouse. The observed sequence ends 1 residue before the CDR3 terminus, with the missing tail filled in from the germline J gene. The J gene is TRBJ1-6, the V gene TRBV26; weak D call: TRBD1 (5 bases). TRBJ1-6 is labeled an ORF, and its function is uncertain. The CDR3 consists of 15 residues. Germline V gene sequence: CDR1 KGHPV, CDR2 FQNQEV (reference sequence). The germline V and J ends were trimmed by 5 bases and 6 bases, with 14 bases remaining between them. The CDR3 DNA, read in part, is TGTGCCAGCAGTTCCTCAGGGTTCGGTAATTCGCCCCTCTAC. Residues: CASSSSGFGNSPLY. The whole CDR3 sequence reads CASSSSGFGNSPLYF.

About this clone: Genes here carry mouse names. The covered CDR3 bases are TGTGCCAGCAGTATACGGGGACAGGGTTCCTATAATTCGCCCCTCTAC. Protein product: CASSIRGQGSYNSPLY. The complete CDR3 sequence is CASSIRGQGSYNSPLYF. The genes are TRBV19 and TRBJ1-6; 9 positions agree with TRBD1. Read data end 1 residue before the CDR3 end; the end is taken from the germline J gene. TRBJ1-6 is marked as an open reading frame, function uncertain. Trimming removed 1 base from V and 0 bases from J; junction bases left unmatched: 2. The length of the CDR3 is 17 residues. Germline values: CDR1 FNHDT, CDR2 SITEND (reference sequence).

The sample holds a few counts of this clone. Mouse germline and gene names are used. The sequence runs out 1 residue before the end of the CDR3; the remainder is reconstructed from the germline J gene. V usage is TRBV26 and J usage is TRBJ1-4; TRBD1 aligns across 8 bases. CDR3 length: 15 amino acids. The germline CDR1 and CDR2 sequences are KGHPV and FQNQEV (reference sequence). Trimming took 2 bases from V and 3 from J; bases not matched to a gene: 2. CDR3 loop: CASSLTGGANERLFF. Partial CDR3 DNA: TGTGCCAGCAGTCTGACAGGGGGAGCCAACGAAAGATTATTT.

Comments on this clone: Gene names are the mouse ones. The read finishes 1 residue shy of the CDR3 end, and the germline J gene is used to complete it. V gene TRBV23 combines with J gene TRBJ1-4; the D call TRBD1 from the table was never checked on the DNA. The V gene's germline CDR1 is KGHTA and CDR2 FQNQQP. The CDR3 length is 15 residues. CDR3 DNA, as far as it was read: TGCTCCAGCAGTCAGGGACAGGGAAAGGGCGAAAGATTATTT. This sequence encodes CSSSQGQGKGERLF. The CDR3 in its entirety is CSSSQGQGKGERLFF.

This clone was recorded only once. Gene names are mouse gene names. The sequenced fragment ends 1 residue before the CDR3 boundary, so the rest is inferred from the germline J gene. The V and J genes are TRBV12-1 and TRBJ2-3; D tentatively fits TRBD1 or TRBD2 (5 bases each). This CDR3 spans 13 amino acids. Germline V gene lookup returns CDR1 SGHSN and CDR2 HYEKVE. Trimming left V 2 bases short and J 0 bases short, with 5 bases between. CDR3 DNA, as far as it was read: TGTGCCAGCTCTCGGGACAGTGCAGAAACGCTGTAT. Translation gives CASSRDSAETLY. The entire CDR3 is CASSRDSAETLYF.

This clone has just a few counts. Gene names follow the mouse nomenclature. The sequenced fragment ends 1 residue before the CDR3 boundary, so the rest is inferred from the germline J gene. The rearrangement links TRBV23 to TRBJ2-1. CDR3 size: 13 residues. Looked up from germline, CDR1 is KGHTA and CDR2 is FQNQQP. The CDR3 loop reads CSSSQTGYAEQFF. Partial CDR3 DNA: TGCTCCAGCAGTCAAACGGGTTATGCTGAGCAGTTC.